This TCR beta chain was observed in a study of vaccination and CD4 T cells after COVID-19. Notes on the study in general: The median proportion of reactive clones detected only post-vaccination in convalescent patients was roughly 90%.

The V gene's germline CDR1 is MNHEY and CDR2 SMNVEV (reference sequence). Between the trimmed V and J ends, which lost 7 bases and 4 bases, there was a span of 13 bases. CDR3 length equals 13 residues. To note about this clonotype: The antigen is not known.

Cultured CD4+ T cell DNA underwent sequencing with the Oncomine TCR Beta short-read assay. MiXCR, applied by TCRdb to the PCR reads, yields one record per CDR3 protein. The data show 13,000 to 15,000 distinct CDR3 sequences, roughly 30% seen once. Treatment here: approximately nine-day PBMC culture with coronavirus spike peptide pools or control peptides (ViraFEST assay). V gene TRBV27 combines with J gene TRBJ2-5; tentatively, D is TRBD1 or TRBD2 (6 bases each). The sequence derives from a human donor who had recovered from COVID-19. Sequenced here: CD4+ T cells from blood, cultured in vitro, sampled after SARS-CoV-2 vaccination. CDR3 in DNA: TGTGCCAGCACCGGGGGCGCCGTAGAGACCCAGTACTTC. Translation: CASTGGAVETQYF.